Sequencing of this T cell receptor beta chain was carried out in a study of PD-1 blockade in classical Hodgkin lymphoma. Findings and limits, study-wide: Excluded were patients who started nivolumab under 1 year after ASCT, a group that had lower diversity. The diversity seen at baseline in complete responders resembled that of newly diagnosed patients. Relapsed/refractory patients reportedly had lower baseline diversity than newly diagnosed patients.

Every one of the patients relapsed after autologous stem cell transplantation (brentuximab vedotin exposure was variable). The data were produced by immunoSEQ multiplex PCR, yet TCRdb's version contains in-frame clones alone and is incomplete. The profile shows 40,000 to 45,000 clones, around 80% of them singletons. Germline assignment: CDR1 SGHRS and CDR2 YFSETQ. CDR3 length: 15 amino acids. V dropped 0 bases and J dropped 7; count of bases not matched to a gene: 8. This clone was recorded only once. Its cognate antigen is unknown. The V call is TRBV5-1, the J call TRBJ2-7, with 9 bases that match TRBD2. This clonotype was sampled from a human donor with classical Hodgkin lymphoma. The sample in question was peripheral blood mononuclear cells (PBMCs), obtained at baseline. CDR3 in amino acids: CASSLVSRGGTEQYF. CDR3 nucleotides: TGCGCCAGCAGCTTGGTTTCGCGGGGGGGCACGGAGCAGTACTTC.